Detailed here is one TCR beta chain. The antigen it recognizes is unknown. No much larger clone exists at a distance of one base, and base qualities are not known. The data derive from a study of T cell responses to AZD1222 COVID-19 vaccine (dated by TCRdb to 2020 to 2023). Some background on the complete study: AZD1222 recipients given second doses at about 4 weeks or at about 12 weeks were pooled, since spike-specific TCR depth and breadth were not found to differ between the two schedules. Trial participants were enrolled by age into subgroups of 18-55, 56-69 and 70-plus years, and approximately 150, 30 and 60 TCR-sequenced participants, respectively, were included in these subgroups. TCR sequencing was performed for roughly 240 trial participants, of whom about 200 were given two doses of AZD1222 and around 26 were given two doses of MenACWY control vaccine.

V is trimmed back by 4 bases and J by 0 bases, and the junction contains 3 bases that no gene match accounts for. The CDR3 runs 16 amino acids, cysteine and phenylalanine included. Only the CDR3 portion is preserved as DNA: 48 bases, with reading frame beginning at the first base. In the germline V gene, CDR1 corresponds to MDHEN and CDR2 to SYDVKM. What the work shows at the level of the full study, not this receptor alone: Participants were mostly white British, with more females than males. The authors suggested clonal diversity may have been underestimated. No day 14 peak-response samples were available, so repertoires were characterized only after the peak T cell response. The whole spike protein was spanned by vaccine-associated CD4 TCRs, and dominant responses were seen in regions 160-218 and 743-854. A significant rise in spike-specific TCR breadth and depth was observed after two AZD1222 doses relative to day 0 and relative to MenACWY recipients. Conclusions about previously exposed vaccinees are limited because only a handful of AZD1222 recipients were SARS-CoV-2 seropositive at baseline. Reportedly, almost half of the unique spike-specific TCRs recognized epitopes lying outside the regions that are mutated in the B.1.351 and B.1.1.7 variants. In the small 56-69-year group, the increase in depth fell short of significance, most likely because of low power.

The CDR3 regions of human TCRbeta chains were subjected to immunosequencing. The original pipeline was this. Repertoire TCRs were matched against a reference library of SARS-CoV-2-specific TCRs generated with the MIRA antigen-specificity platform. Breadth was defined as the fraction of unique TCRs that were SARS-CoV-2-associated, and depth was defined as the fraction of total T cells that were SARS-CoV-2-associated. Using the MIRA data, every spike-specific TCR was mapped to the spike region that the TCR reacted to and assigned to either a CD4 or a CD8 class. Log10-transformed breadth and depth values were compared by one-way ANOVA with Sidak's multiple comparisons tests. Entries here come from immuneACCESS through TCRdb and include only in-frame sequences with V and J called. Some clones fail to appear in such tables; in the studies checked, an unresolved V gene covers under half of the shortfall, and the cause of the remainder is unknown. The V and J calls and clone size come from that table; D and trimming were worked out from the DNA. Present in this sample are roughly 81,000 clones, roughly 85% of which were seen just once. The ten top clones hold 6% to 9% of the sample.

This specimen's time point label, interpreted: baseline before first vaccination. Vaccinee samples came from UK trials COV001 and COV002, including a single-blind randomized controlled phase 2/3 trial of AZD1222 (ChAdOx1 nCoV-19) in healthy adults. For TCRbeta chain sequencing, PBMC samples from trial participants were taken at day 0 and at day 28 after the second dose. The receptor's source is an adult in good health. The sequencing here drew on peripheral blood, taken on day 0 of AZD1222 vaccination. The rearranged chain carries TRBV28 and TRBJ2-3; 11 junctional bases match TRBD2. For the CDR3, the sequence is CASSSGTSGSTDTQYF. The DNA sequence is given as TGTGCCAGCAGTTCCGGGACTAGCGGTAGCACAGATACGCAGTATTTT. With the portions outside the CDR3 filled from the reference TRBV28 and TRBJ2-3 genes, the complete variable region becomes DVKVTQSSRYLVKRTGEKVFLECVQDMDHENMFWYRQDPGLGLRLIYFSYDVKMKEKGDIPEGYSVSREKKERFSLILESASTNQTSMYLCASSSGTSGSTDTQYFGPGTRLTVL.